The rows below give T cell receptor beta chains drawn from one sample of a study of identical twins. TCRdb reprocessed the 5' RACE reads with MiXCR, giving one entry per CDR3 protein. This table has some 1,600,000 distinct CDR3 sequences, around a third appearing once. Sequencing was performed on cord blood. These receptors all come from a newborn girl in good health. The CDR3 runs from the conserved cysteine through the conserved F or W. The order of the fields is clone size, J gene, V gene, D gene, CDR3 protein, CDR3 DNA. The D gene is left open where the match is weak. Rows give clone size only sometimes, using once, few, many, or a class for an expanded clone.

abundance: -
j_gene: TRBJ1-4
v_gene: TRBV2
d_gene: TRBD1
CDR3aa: CASSEGQGAFEKLFF
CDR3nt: TGTGCCAGCAGTGAAGGGCAGGGGGCTTTTGAAAAACTGTTTTTT

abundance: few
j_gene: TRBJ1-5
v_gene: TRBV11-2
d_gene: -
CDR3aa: CASSSTGLRDQPQHF
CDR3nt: TGTGCCAGCAGCTCTACAGGGTTAAGGGATCAGCCCCAGCATTTT

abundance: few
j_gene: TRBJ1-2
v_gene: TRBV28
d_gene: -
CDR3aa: CASTLGTAYGYTF
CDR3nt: TGTGCCAGCACTCTAGGGACCGCGTATGGCTACACCTTC

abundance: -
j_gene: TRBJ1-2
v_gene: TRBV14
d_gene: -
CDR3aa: CASSQVLGPWDGYTF
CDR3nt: TGTGCCAGCAGCCAAGTGCTCGGCCCCTGGGATGGCTACACCTTC

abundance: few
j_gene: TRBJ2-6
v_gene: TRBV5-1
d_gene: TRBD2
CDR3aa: CASSLYPRLAGGLSFGANVLTF
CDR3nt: TGCGCCAGCAGCTTGTACCCGAGACTAGCGGGGGGGCTGAGTTTTGGGGCCAACGTCCTGACTTTC

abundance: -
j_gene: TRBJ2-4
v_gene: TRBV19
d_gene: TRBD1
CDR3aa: CASSIGQGKNIQYF
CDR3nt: TGTGCCAGTAGTATAGGACAGGGCAAAAACATTCAGTACTTC

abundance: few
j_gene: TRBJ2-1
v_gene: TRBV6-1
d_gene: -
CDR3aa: CASSWVGGRVDNEQFF
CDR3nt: TGTGCCAGCAGTTGGGTTGGAGGGAGAGTTGACAATGAGCAGTTCTTC

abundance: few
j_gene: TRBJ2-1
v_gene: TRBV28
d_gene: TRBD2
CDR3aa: CASSLSGRAAYNEQFF
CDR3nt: TGTGCCAGCAGTCTGAGCGGGAGGGCCGCCTACAATGAGCAGTTCTTC

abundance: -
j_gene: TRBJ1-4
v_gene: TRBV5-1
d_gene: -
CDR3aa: CASSRTQGGTNEKLFF
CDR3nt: TGCGCCAGCAGCCGTACACAGGGAGGAACTAATGAAAAACTGTTTTTT

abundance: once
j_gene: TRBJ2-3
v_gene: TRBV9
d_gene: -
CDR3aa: CASSSRGVGGTDTQYF
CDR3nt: TGTGCCAGCAGCTCCAGGGGGGTCGGAGGCACAGATACGCAGTATTTT

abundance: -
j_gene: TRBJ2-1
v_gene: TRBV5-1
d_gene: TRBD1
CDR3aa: CASRYGTGDNEQFF
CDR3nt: TGCGCCAGCCGATACGGGACAGGGGACAATGAGCAGTTCTTC

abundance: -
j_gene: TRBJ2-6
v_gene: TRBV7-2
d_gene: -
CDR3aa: CAGSLGANVLTF
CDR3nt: TGTGCCGGCAGCTTAGGGGCCAACGTCCTGACTTTC

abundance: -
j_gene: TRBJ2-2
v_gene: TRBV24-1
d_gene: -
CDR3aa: CATSEGRRTGSAGELFF
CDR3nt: TGTGCCACCAGTGAGGGACGGCGAACCGGGAGCGCCGGGGAGCTGTTTTTT

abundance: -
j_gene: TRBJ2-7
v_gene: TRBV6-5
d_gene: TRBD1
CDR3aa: CASRPDRGPSYEQYF
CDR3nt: TGTGCCAGCAGACCCGACAGGGGTCCCTCCTACGAGCAGTACTTC

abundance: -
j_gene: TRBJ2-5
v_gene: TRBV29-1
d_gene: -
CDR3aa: CSVVEVQETQYF
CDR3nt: TGCAGCGTTGTTGAAGTGCAAGAGACCCAGTACTTC

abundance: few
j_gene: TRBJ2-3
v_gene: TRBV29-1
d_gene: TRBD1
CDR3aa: CSVQGAHTDTQYF
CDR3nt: TGCAGCGTACAGGGGGCACACACAGATACGCAGTATTTT

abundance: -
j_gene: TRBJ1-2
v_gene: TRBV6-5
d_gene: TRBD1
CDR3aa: CASSDPGTGIQGYTF
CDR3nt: TGTGCCAGCAGTGACCCTGGGACAGGGATTCAGGGCTACACCTTC

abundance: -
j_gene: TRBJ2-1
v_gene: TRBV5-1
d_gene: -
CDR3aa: CASRGTLYNERFF
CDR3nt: TGCGCCAGCCGCGGGACCCTATACAATGAGCGGTTCTTC

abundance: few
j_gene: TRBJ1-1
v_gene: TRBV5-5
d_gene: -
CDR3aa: CASSEAPFTEAFF
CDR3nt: TGTGCCAGCAGCGAGGCCCCGTTTACTGAAGCTTTCTTT

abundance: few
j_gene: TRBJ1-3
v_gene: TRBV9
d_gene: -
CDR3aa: CASSVAVSSGNTIYF
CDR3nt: TGTGCCAGCAGCGTCGCAGTCAGCTCTGGAAACACCATATATTTT

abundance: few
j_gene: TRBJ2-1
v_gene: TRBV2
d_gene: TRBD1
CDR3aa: CASSYRDRTYNEQFF
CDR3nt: TGTGCCAGCAGCTACCGGGACAGGACCTACAATGAGCAGTTCTTC

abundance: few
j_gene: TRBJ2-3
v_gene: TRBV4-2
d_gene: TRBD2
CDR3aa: CASSQVGGKNTDTQYF
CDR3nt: TGTGCCAGCAGCCAAGTCGGGGGGAAGAATACAGATACGCAGTATTTT

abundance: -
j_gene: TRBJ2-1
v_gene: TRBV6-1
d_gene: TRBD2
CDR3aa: CASRAGTSANEQFF
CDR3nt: TGTGCCAGCAGGGCGGGGACTAGCGCCAATGAGCAGTTCTTC

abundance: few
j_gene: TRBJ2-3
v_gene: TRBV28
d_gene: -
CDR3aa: CASSSRQSDTQYF
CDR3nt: TGTGCCAGCAGTTCTCGACAGTCAGATACGCAGTATTTT

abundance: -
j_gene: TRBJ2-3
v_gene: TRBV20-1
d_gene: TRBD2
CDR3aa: CSAPRAGVPDTQYF
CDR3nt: TGCAGTGCCCCGAGAGCGGGAGTCCCAGATACGCAGTATTTT

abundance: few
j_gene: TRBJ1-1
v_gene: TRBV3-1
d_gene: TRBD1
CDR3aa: CASSQEEAVLGQGYTEAFF
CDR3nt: TGTGCCAGCAGCCAAGAAGAAGCCGTCTTAGGACAGGGATACACTGAAGCTTTCTTT

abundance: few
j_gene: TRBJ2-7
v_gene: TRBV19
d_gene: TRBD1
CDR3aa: CASSDRGPNYEQYF
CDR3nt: TGTGCCAGTAGCGACAGGGGGCCTAACTACGAGCAGTACTTC

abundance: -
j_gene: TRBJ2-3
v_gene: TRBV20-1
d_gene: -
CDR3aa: CSARDRRAGDTQYF
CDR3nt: TGCAGTGCTAGAGATCGGCGGGCCGGGGATACGCAGTATTTT

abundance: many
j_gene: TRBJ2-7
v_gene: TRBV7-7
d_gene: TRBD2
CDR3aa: CASSLGPGGYEQYF
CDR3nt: TGTGCTAGCAGCTTAGGCCCGGGAGGCTACGAGCAGTACTTC

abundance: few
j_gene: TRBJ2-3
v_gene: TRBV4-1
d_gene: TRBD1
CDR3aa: CASSEPSPGQGKNTQYF
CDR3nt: TGCGCCAGCAGCGAACCATCCCCGGGACAGGGGAAGAATACGCAGTATTTT

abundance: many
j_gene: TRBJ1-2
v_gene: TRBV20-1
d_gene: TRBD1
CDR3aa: CSARDGVDRGPYLYYGYTF
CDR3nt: TGCAGTGCTAGAGATGGGGTCGACAGGGGCCCTTACCTTTACTATGGCTACACCTTC

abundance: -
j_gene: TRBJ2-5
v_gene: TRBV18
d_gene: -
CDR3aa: CASSPGNGAIQETQYF
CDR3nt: TGTGCCAGCTCACCAGGTAACGGGGCGATCCAAGAGACCCAGTACTTC